The T cell receptor (beta chain) described here comes from a study of shared clonotypes between healthy human individuals. Findings and caveats of the study: Some naive CD4 clonotypes, roughly 4.7%, turned up in common across several donors.

The CDR3 has 11 residues. V lost 4 bases and J lost 8, with 8 bases in between. CDR1 is SNHLY, CDR2 FYNNEI, per germline. The table came from immunoSEQ multiplex PCR; TCRdb's copy has only in-frame clones and leaves some out. The sample holds millions of clones, about 95% seen once. Concerning this clone itself: Its specificity is not known.

The chain combines TRBV2 with TRBJ1-2; no clear D gene. Sequenced input: naive CD4+ T cells sorted from blood. Subset described: CD45RA+ positively selected. This clonotype was obtained from a man aged 18 to 29 in good health. CDR3 region: CASSVEGGYTF. The DNA of the CDR3 is TGTGCCAGCAGTGTGGAAGGAGGCTACACCTTC.